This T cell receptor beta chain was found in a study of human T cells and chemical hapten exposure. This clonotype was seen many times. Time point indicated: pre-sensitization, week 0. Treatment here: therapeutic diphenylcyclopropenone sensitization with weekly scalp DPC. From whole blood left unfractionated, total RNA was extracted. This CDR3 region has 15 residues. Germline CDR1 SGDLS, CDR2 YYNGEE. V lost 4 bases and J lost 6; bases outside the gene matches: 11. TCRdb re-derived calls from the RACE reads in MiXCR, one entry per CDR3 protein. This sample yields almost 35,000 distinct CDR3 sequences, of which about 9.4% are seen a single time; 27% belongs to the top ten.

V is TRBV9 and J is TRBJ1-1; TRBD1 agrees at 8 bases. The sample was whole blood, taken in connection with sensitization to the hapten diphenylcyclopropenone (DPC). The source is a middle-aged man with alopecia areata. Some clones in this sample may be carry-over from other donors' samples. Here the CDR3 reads CASSPMGRGQSEAFF. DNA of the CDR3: TGTGCCAGCAGCCCAATGGGCAGGGGGCAGTCTGAAGCTTTCTTT. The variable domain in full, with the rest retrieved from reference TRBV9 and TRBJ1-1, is DSGVTQTPKHLITATGQRVTLRCSPRSGDLSVYWYQQSLDQGLQFLIQYYNGEERAKGNILERFSAQQFPDLHSELNLSSLELGDSALYFCASSPMGRGQSEAFFGQGTRLTVV.